This TCR beta chain stems from a study of post-analysis software for immune sequencing data. Trimming removed 4 bases from V and 4 bases from J; junction bases left unmatched: 10. The germline CDR1 and CDR2 sequences are ENHRY and SYGVKD. The CDR3 has 16 amino acids. General study points: Comparison of patients with controls showed four or five TRBV segments more frequent in patients, TRBV5-6, TRBV5-1 and TRBV20-1 among them.

The authors incorporated unique molecular identifiers into the TCR beta cDNA libraries. Between about 1 and 11 million T cells gave rise to 500,000 to 600,000 cDNA molecules. TCRdb independently ran MiXCR on the PCR reads; one entry per CDR3 protein. The table lists 500,000 to 600,000 distinct CDR3 sequences, roughly two fifths of them singletons, with around 1.7% in the top ten. In regard to this clonotype: Its antigen is not known.

Input material: blood. The chain combines TRBV10-3 with TRBJ2-7; 10 bases line up with TRBD1. The clonotype originates from a girl between 5 and 17 years old with multiple sclerosis. In DNA form, the CDR3 reads TGTGCCATCAGTGCTGCGCCGGGACAGGGGATTTACGAGCAGTACTTC. As protein: CAISAAPGQGIYEQYF.